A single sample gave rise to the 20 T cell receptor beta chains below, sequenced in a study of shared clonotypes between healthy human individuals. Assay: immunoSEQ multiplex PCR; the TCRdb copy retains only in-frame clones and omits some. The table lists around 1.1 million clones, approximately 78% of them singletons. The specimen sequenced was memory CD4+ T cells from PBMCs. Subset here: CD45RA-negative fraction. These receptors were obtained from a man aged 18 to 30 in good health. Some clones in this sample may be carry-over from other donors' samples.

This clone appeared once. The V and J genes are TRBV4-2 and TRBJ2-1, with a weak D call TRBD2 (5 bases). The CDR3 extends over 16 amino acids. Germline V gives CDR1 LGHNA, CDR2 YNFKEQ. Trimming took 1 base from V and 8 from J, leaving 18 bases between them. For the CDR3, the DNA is TGTGCCAGCAGCCAAGTATCTAGCACGATTCTAGATGAGCAGTTCTTC. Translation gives CASSQVSSTILDEQFF.

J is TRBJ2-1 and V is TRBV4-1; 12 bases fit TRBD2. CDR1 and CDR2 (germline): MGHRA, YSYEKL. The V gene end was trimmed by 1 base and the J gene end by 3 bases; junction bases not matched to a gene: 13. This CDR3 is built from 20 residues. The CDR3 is CASSQVVGASGRAVYNEQFF. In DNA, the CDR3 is TGCGCCAGCAGCCAAGTCGTCGGGGCTAGCGGGAGGGCGGTCTACAATGAGCAGTTCTTC.

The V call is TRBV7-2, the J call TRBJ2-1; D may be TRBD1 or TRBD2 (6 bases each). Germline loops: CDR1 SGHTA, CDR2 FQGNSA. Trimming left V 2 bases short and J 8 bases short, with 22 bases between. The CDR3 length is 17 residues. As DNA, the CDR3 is TGTGCCAGCAGCTTAACGCCGGGGGCAGGCCCTAGGGATGAGCAGTTCTTC. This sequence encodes CASSLTPGAGPRDEQFF.

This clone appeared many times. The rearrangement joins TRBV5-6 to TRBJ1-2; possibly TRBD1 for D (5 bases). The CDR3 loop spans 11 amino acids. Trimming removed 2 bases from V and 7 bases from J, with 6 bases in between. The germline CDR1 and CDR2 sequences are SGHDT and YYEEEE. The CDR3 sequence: CASSFQGGYTF. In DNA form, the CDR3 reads TGTGCCAGCAGCTTTCAGGGTGGCTACACCTTC.

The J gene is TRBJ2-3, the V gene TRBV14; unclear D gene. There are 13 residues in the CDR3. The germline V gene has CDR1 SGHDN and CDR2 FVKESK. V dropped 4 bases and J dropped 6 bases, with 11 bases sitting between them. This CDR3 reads CASSLQLGDTQYF. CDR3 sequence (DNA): TGTGCCAGCAGCCTCCAACTGGGGGATACGCAGTATTTT.

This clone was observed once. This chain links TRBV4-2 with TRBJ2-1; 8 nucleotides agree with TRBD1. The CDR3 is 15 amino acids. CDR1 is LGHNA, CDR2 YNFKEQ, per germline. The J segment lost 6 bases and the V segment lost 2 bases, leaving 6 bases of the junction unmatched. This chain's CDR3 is CASSQLWQGANEQFF. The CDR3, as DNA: TGTGCCAGCAGCCAACTGTGGCAGGGGGCCAATGAGCAGTTCTTC.

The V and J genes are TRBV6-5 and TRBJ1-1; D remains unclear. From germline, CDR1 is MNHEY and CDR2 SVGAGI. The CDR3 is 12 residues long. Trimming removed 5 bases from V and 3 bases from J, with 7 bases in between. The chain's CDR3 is CASSQPYTEAFF. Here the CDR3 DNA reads TGTGCCAGCAGTCAACCTTACACTGAAGCTTTCTTT.

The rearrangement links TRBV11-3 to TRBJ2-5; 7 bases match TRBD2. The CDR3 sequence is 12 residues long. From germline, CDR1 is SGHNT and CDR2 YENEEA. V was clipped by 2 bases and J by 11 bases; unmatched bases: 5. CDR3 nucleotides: TGTGCCAGCAGCTTAAGGGCGGGGGAGCAGTACTTC. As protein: CASSLRAGEQYF.

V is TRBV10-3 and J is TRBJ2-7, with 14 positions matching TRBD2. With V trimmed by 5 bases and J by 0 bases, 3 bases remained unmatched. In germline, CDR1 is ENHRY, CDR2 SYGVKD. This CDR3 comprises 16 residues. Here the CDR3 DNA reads TGTGCCATCAGTCTCGGGACTAGCGGGGGCTCCTACGAGCAGTACTTC. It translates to CAISLGTSGGSYEQYF.

CDR3: CASSLRLAGVMNEQFF. The CDR3 DNA sequence: TGTGCCAGCAGTTTAAGACTAGCGGGAGTTATGAATGAGCAGTTCTTC. This sequence joins TRBV5-4 and TRBJ2-1; 12 bases fit TRBD2. V shed 5 bases and J 7 bases; nucleotides not matched to a gene: 10. This CDR3 spans 16 amino acids. Germline-derived CDR1 and CDR2 are SGHNT and YYREEE (reference sequence).

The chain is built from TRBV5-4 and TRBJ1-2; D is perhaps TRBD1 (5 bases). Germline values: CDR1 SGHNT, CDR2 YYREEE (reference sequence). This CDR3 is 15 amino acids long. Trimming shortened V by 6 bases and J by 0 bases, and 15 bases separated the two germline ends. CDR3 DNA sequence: TGTGCCAGCAACAGAAATGGGGGGGCTAACTATGGCTACACCTTC. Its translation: CASNRNGGANYGYTF.

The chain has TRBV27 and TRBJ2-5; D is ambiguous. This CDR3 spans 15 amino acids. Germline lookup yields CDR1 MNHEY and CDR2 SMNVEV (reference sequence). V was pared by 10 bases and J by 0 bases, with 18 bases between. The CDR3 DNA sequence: TGTGCCACTGGCAGATTAGGAGCCGACCAAGAGACCCAGTACTTC. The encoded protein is CATGRLGADQETQYF.

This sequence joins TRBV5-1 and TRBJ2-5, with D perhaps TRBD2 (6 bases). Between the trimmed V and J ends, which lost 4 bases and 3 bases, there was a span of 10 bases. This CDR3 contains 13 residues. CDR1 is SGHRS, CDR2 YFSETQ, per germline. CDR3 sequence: CASSPGLKETQYF. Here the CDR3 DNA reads TGCGCCAGCAGCCCGGGACTTAAAGAGACCCAGTACTTC. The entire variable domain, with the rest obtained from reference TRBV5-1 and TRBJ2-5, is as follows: KAGVTQTPRYLIKTRGQQVTLSCSPISGHRSVSWYQQTPGQGLQFLFEYFSETQRNKGNFPGRFSGRQFSNSRSEMNVSTLELGDSALYLCASSPGLKETQYFGPGTRLLVL.

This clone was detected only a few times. The CDR3 here is CSVEDLGGGTQHF. In DNA, the CDR3 is TGCAGCGTTGAAGATCTTGGCGGGGGGACCCAGCATTTT. The rearrangement uses TRBV29-1 and TRBJ1-5, with D maybe TRBD1 (5 bases). V gave up 0 bases and J gave up 11 bases, with 14 bases separating them. The germline V gene encodes CDR1 SQVTM and CDR2 ANQGSEA. The CDR3 covers 13 residues. Complete variable domain (other parts from reference TRBV29-1 and TRBJ1-5): SAVISQKPSRDICQRGTSLTIQCQVDSQVTMMFWYRQQPGQSLTLIATANQGSEATYESGFVIDKFPISRPNLTFSTLTVSNMSPEDSSIYLCSVEDLGGGTQHFGDGTRLSIL.

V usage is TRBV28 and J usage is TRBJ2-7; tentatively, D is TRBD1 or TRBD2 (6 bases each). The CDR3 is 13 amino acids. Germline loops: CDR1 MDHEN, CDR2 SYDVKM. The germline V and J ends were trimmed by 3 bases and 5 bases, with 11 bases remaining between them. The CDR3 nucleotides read TGTGCCAGCAGTTTTGGGGGGCTCAACGAGCAGTACTTC. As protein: CASSFGGLNEQYF.

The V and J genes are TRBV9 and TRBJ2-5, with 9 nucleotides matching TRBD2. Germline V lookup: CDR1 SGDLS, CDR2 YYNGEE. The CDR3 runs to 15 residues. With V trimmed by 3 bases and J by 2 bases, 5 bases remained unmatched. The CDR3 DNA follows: TGTGCCAGCAGCGATAATAGCGGGGGACAAGAGACCCAGTACTTC. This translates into CASSDNSGGQETQYF.

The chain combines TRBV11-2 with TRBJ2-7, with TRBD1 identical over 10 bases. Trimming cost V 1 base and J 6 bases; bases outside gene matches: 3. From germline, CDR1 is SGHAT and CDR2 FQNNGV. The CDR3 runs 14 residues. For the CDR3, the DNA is TGTGCCAGCAGCTTAGTGACAGGGGGCTTCGAGCAGTACTTC. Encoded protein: CASSLVTGGFEQYF. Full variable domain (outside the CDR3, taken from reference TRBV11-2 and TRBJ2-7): EAGVAQSPRYKIIEKRQSVAFWCNPISGHATLYWYQQILGQGPKLLIQFQNNGVVDDSQLPKDRFSAERLKGVDSTLKIQPAKLEDSAVYLCASSLVTGGFEQYFGPGTRLTVT.

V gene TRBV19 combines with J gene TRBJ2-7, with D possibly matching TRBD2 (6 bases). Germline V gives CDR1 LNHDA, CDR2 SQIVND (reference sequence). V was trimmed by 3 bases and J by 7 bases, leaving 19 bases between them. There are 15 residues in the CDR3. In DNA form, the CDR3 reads TGTGCCAGTAGTATGGCTTTTGGAGGGAGTAAAGAGCAGTACTTC. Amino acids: CASSMAFGGSKEQYF. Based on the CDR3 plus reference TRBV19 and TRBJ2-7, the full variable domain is DGGITQSPKYLFRKEGQNVTLSCEQNLNHDAMYWYRQDPGQGLRLIYYSQIVNDFQKGDIAEGYSVSREKKESFPLTVTSAQKNPTAFYLCASSMAFGGSKEQYFGPGTRLTVT.

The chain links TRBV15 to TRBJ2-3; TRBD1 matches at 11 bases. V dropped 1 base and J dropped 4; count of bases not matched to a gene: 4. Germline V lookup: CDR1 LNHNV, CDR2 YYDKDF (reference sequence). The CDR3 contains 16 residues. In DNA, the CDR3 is TGTGCCACCAGCAGAGCGGACAGGGGGCGACCAGATACGCAGTATTTT. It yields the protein CATSRADRGRPDTQYF.

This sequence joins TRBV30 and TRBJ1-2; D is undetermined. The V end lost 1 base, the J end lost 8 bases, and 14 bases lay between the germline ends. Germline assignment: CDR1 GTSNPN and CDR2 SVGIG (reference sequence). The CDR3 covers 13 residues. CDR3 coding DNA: TGTGCCTGGAGTGCACAAAGGATGGGAGGCTACACCTTC. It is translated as CAWSAQRMGGYTF.